The 30 T cell receptor beta chains below come from one sample, sequenced in a study of blood T cell repertoires in COVID-19. Data came from immunoSEQ multiplex PCR; TCRdb stores just in-frame clones and leaves some out. The sample carries around 40,000 clones, 90% to 95% recorded once. Input material: peripheral blood. These receptor sequences come from a human donor with active COVID-19. The donor label of this sample is uncertain.

This chain connects TRBV11-3 to TRBJ2-3, with 7 bases that match TRBD2. V lost 5 bases and J lost 1; bases outside the gene matches: 12. The CDR3 sequence is 17 residues long. The V gene's germline CDR1 is SGHNT and CDR2 YENEEA. In DNA form, the CDR3 reads TGTGCCAGCAGCGGGGGGGAGCGGGGAGGTCGCACAGATACGCAGTATTTT. Amino acid sequence: CASSGGERGGRTDTQYF.

V and J are TRBV2 and TRBJ2-3; 8 nucleotides agree with TRBD2. The CDR3 consists of 13 residues. Germline V gives CDR1 SNHLY, CDR2 FYNNEI. With V trimmed by 5 bases and J by 8 bases, 6 bases remained unmatched. The chain's CDR3 is CASSSGRGGTQYF. As DNA, the CDR3 is TGTGCCAGCAGTAGCGGGAGAGGGGGTACGCAGTATTTT.

The gene calls are TRBV4-1 and TRBJ2-7, with TRBD1 as a possible D gene (6 bases). V dropped 3 bases and J dropped 7 bases, with 16 bases sitting between them. The length of the CDR3 is 14 residues. Per the germline V gene, CDR1 is MGHRA and CDR2 is YSYEKL. The chain's CDR3 is CASSHQGQPLEQYF. CDR3 nucleotide sequence: TGCGCCAGCAGCCACCAGGGGCAACCTTTGGAGCAGTACTTC.

This clone was detected only a few times. The chain couples TRBV6-2 or TRBV6-3 to TRBJ2-7; 7 positions match TRBD2. CDR1 is MNHEY and CDR2 is SVGEGT in the germline V gene. J gave up 4 bases and V 4 bases, and 4 bases lay outside the gene matches. The CDR3 runs 13 residues. In nucleotides, the CDR3 is TGTGCCAGCAGTTCTCCTAGCGGTTACGAGCAGTACTTC. This translates into CASSSPSGYEQYF.

This clone came up a few times. This chain joins TRBV4-1 and TRBJ1-6, with TRBD1 identical over 8 bases. The CDR3 has 16 residues. CDR1 is MGHRA and CDR2 is YSYEKL in the germline V gene. V was clipped by 5 bases and J by 0 bases; unmatched bases: 3. Here the CDR3 DNA reads TGCGCCAGCAGCAACACAGGGGGCTCCTATAATTCACCCCTCCACTTT. Its protein product is CASSNTGGSYNSPLHF.

This rearrangement joins TRBV11-2 to TRBJ2-5, with D possibly being TRBD1 (6 bases). The CDR3 runs 14 residues. CDR1 SGHAT and CDR2 FQNNGV come from the germline V gene. Between the trimmed V and J ends, which lost 5 bases and 5 bases, there was a span of 15 bases. DNA of the CDR3: TGTGCCAGCAGCCTCCGACAGGTCCGGGAGACCCAGTACTTC. As protein: CASSLRQVRETQYF. Combining the CDR3 with reference TRBV11-2 and TRBJ2-5 gives the whole variable domain EAGVAQSPRYKIIEKRQSVAFWCNPISGHATLYWYQQILGQGPKLLIQFQNNGVVDDSQLPKDRFSAERLKGVDSTLKIQPAKLEDSAVYLCASSLRQVRETQYFGPGTRLLVL.

The chain has TRBV5-1 and TRBJ2-7, with unresolved D. From germline, CDR1 is SGHRS and CDR2 YFSETQ. This CDR3 comprises 14 residues. Trimming stripped 4 bases from V and 1 base from J, with 12 bases between. The chain's CDR3 is CASSAGPGSYEQYF. DNA for the CDR3: TGCGCCAGCAGCGCTGGTCCGGGTTCCTACGAGCAGTACTTC.

The chain combines TRBV10-3 with TRBJ2-7; D perhaps matches TRBD1 (5 bases). From germline, CDR1 is ENHRY and CDR2 SYGVKD. Deletions cut 6 bases from V and 4 bases from J, with 16 bases between. The CDR3 length is 14 residues. CDR3 residues: CAISLDLGVYEQYF. The CDR3 DNA follows: TGTGCCATCAGCCTGGATCTAGGGGTATACGAGCAGTACTTC.

The chain combines TRBV7-8 with TRBJ2-2; 9 nucleotides agree with TRBD2. CDR1 SGHVS and CDR2 FQNEAQ come from the germline V gene. V was pared by 5 bases and J by 6 bases, with 10 bases of the junction left unmatched. The CDR3 is made up of 16 amino acids. CDR3 nucleotides: TGTGCCAGCAGCCCATTGGCTAGCGGGGTGCCCGGGGAGCTGTTTTTT. It yields the protein CASSPLASGVPGELFF.

The V and J genes are TRBV29-1 and TRBJ2-2; maybe TRBD2 (5 bases). Germline V CDR1 and CDR2: SQVTM, ANQGSEA. Trimming removed 3 bases at V and 1 base at J, with 12 bases between. This CDR3 has 15 residues. Here the CDR3 reads CSVDRGSGNTGELFF. CDR3 nucleotide sequence: TGCAGCGTTGATCGTGGGAGTGGGAACACCGGGGAGCTGTTTTTT.

The chain carries TRBV5-1 and TRBJ2-2; 9 positions match TRBD1. V dropped 4 bases and J dropped 7; count of bases not matched to a gene: 2. Germline V gene lookup returns CDR1 SGHRS and CDR2 YFSETQ. The CDR3 totals 13 residues. The DNA for the CDR3 is TGCGCCAGCAGCAGGACAGGGGACGGGGAGCTGTTTTTT. Translated, it gives CASSRTGDGELFF.

The V call is TRBV10-3, the J call TRBJ1-4; 9 bases map to TRBD1. The germline gives CDR1 ENHRY, CDR2 SYGVKD. The V segment lost 3 bases and the J segment 8 bases; nucleotides outside the gene matches: 4. This CDR3 region has 14 residues. The CDR3 here is CAISDGTGLEKLFF. The CDR3 DNA is TGTGCCATCAGTGATGGGACAGGGTTGGAAAAACTGTTTTTT.

The J gene is TRBJ1-1, the V gene TRBV7-9; D remains unclear. V gave up 3 bases and J gave up 6 bases, with 5 bases separating them. The length of the CDR3 is 11 residues. CDR1 is SEHNR, CDR2 FQNEAQ, per germline (reference sequence). The CDR3: CASSFNPEAFF. CDR3 sequence (DNA): TGTGCCAGCAGCTTTAATCCTGAAGCTTTCTTT. The entire variable domain, with the rest obtained from reference TRBV7-9 and TRBJ1-1, is as follows: DTGVSQNPRHKITKRGQNVTFRCDPISEHNRLYWYRQTLGQGPEFLTYFQNEAQLEKSRLLSDRFSAERPKGSFSTLEIQRTEQGDSAMYLCASSFNPEAFFGQGTRLTVV.

In DNA, the CDR3 is TGTGCCAGCAGCCCGACAGGCAGCTATGGCTACACCTTC. Translated, it gives CASSPTGSYGYTF. V and J are TRBV7-9 and TRBJ1-2; a possible D gene is TRBD1 (6 bases). CDR1 is SEHNR, CDR2 FQNEAQ, per germline (reference sequence). Trimming took off 5 bases at V and 4 bases at J, with 11 bases between the two ends. The CDR3 loop spans 13 amino acids. Full variable domain (remainder filled in from reference TRBV7-9 and TRBJ1-2): DTGVSQNPRHKITKRGQNVTFRCDPISEHNRLYWYRQTLGQGPEFLTYFQNEAQLEKSRLLSDRFSAERPKGSFSTLEIQRTEQGDSAMYLCASSPTGSYGYTFGSGTRLTVV.

The chain links TRBV6-5 to TRBJ2-5; 7 bases agree with TRBD2. This CDR3 is 14 amino acids long. CDR1 MNHEY and CDR2 SVGAGI come from the germline V gene. The V segment lost 6 bases and the J segment 2 bases; nucleotides outside the gene matches: 6. CDR3: CASSRGDLQETQYF. CDR3 nucleotides: TGTGCCAGCAGCCGGGGGGATTTACAAGAGACCCAGTACTTC.

V and J are TRBV7-8 and TRBJ1-3; 8 nucleotides agree with TRBD1. Germline assignment: CDR1 SGHVS and CDR2 FQNEAQ. The junction had 13 bases not matched to a gene; V was cut back by 3 bases and J by 0 bases. This CDR3 contains 19 residues. The DNA of the CDR3 is TGTGCCAGCAGCTTTCTGGGGGCCGGGACAGGCTACTCTGGAAACACCATATATTTT. Its translation is CASSFLGAGTGYSGNTIYF.

This chain connects TRBV3-1 (or the pseudogene TRBV3-2) to TRBJ1-6, with 7 bases that match TRBD1. CDR1 and CDR2 (germline): LGHDT, YNNKEL (reference sequence). The V and J ends lost 4 bases and 6 bases, in that order; junction bases with no gene match: 3. The CDR3 runs to 14 residues. The CDR3 protein is CASSRGQSNSPLHF. CDR3 bases: TGTGCCAGCAGCCGGGGACAGTCTAATTCACCCCTCCACTTT.

The V and J genes are TRBV6-6 and TRBJ1-5; 7 nucleotides align to TRBD1. This CDR3 is 16 amino acids long. The J segment lost 6 bases and the V segment lost 4 bases, leaving 12 bases of the junction unmatched. Germline values: CDR1 MNHNY, CDR2 SVGAGI (reference sequence). DNA for the CDR3: TGTGCCAGCAGTTCGGGTTTAAGACAGGGTATTCAGCCCCAGCATTTT. Residues: CASSSGLRQGIQPQHF.

This chain joins TRBV11-3 and TRBJ2-2, with 12 bases aligning to TRBD2. This CDR3 has 18 residues. The germline CDR1 and CDR2 sequences are SGHNT and YENEEA. J was trimmed by 7 bases and V by 5 bases; bases with no gene match: 14. This CDR3 reads CASSTGQRLAGAFGELFF. The CDR3 nucleotides are TGTGCCAGCAGCACCGGACAGCGACTAGCGGGAGCCTTCGGGGAGCTGTTTTTT.

CDR3 amino acids: CASSIRGTEAFF. The CDR3 nucleotides are TGTGCCAGTAGTATTAGAGGAACTGAAGCTTTCTTT. The rearrangement links TRBV19 to TRBJ1-1; D not certain. V was trimmed by 3 bases and J by 5 bases, leaving 7 bases between them. Germline V lookup: CDR1 LNHDA, CDR2 SQIVND (reference sequence). This CDR3 is built from 12 residues.

This clone was counted once. The V and J genes are TRBV28 and TRBJ1-5; the D is unclear. CDR1 MDHEN and CDR2 SYDVKM come from the germline V gene. This CDR3 has 14 residues. Trimming shortened V by 2 bases and J by 4 bases, and 9 bases separated the two germline ends. The CDR3 loop reads CASSLTYQNQPQHF. Written as DNA, the CDR3 is TGTGCCAGCAGTTTAACATACCAAAATCAGCCCCAGCATTTT. Full variable domain (remainder filled in from reference TRBV28 and TRBJ1-5): DVKVTQSSRYLVKRTGEKVFLECVQDMDHENMFWYRQDPGLGLRLIYFSYDVKMKEKGDIPEGYSVSREKKERFSLILESASTNQTSMYLCASSLTYQNQPQHFGDGTRLSIL.

The J gene is TRBJ1-5, the V gene TRBV4-1; weak D call: TRBD1 (6 bases). Germline loops: CDR1 MGHRA, CDR2 YSYEKL. The V and J ends lost 3 bases and 5 bases respectively, with 11 bases between them. This CDR3 contains 14 residues. CDR3 region: CASSQDSRDQPQHF. CDR3 nucleotides: TGCGCCAGCAGCCAGGACAGTCGGGATCAGCCCCAGCATTTT.

The J gene is TRBJ1-1, the V gene TRBV6-5; D is perhaps TRBD1 (5 bases). Trimming took 9 bases from V and 5 from J, leaving 19 bases between them. The CDR3 runs to 14 residues. The V gene's germline CDR1 is MNHEY and CDR2 SVGAGI. The DNA of the CDR3 is TGTGCCAGTTCACCAGGGAGGAGGATGACTGAAGCTTTCTTT. Translation gives CASSPGRRMTEAFF.

The chain carries TRBV5-1 and TRBJ2-3, with D perhaps TRBD1 (5 bases). Looked up from germline, CDR1 is SGHRS and CDR2 is YFSETQ. This CDR3 region has 15 residues. The V gene lost 0 bases and the J gene lost 1 base, with 9 bases spanning the gap. This CDR3 is CASSLVIRGTDTQYF. DNA for the CDR3: TGCGCCAGCAGCTTGGTTATCAGGGGCACAGATACGCAGTATTTT.

In this sample, this clone turned up once. The rearrangement uses TRBV5-4 and TRBJ2-7; TRBD1 aligns across 7 bases. This CDR3 is built from 17 residues. CDR1 and CDR2 from the germline V gene are SGHNT and YYREEE (reference sequence). With V trimmed by 1 base and J by 2 bases, 12 bases remained unmatched. CDR3 residues: CASSLKAGGYPTYEQYF. Here the CDR3 DNA reads TGTGCCAGCAGCTTGAAGGCAGGGGGTTACCCCACCTACGAGCAGTACTTC.

The chain has TRBV5-1 and TRBJ2-7, with 11 bases that match TRBD1. Germline CDR1 is SGHRS and CDR2 is YFSETQ. The CDR3 length is 15 residues. Trimming took 0 bases from V and 2 from J; bases not matched to a gene: 1. The CDR3 DNA reads as TGCGCCAGCAGCTTGGGGGACAGGGGGACCTACGAGCAGTACTTC. Amino acids: CASSLGDRGTYEQYF.

This clone was counted a single time. The J gene is TRBJ1-1, the V gene TRBV5-4; the match to TRBD1 covers 11 bases. Germline lookup yields CDR1 SGHNT and CDR2 YYREEE (reference sequence). This CDR3 spans 15 amino acids. V was clipped by 2 bases and J by 4 bases; unmatched bases: 4. Here the CDR3 DNA reads TGTGCCAGCAGCTTAGCCGGGACAGGGGGCACTGAAGCTTTCTTT. Amino acids: CASSLAGTGGTEAFF.

V and J are TRBV6-2 or TRBV6-3 and TRBJ2-1; D gene ambiguous. Trimming shortened V by 3 bases and J by 8 bases, and 5 bases separated the two germline ends. Germline CDR1 MNHEY, CDR2 SVGEGT. This CDR3 comprises 11 residues. The CDR3 here is CASSYRDEQFF. CDR3 in DNA: TGTGCCAGCAGTTATCGGGATGAGCAGTTCTTC.

V is TRBV29-1 and J is TRBJ1-2; possible D gene TRBD1, 6 bases. Germline assignment: CDR1 SQVTM and CDR2 ANQGSEA. Trimming removed 3 bases from V and 5 bases from J, with 16 bases in between. This CDR3 contains 14 residues. The CDR3, as DNA: TGCAGCGTTGAGGAGCCGGGACACCCGTATGGCTACACCTTC. As protein: CSVEEPGHPYGYTF.

The chain is built from TRBV19 and TRBJ1-2; possibly TRBD1 for D (6 bases). The CDR3 is 14 amino acids. The germline gives CDR1 LNHDA, CDR2 SQIVND (reference sequence). V was clipped by 10 bases and J by 4 bases, with 19 bases between them. The CDR3 DNA sequence: TGTGCCACCTCATTCAGGGGAGAGTTCTATGGCTACACCTTC. It specifies CATSFRGEFYGYTF.